This T cell receptor (beta chain) originates from a study of T cell responses to AZD1222 COVID-19 vaccine. Study background: Pooling of second doses given at about 4 or about 12 weeks was done.

Study-wide results and limits: Only a handful of people who got AZD1222 tested seropositive at baseline.

Sequencing used immunoSEQ multiplex PCR; TCRdb keeps in-frame clones, though not all of them. Here the sample spans 150,000 or so clones, 92% being singletons. This clone was observed a single time. Antigen specificity is unknown. CDR3 size: 14 residues. Germline V gene data show CDR1 as SGHRS and CDR2 as YFSETQ. Between the trimmed V and J ends, which lost 4 bases and 1 base, there was a span of 11 bases. This chain uses TRBV5-1 with TRBJ1-1; possibly TRBD1 for D (6 bases). The material sequenced was peripheral blood, taken on day 0 of AZD1222 vaccination. The receptor comes from an adult in good health. CDR3 nucleotide sequence: TGCGCCAGCAGCGCCCAGACAGGGAACACTGAAGCTTTCTTT. Protein product: CASSAQTGNTEAFF.